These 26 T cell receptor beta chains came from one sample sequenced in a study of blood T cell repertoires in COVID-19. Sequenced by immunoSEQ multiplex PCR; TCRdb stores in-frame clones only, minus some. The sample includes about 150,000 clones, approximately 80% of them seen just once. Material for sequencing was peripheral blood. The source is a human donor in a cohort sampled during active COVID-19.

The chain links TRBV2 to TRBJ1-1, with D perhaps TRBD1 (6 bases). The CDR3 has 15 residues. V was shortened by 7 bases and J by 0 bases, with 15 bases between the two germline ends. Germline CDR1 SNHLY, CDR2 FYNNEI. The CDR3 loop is CASIRDTSMNTEAFF. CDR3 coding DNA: TGTGCCAGCATCCGGGACACCAGCATGAACACTGAAGCTTTCTTT.

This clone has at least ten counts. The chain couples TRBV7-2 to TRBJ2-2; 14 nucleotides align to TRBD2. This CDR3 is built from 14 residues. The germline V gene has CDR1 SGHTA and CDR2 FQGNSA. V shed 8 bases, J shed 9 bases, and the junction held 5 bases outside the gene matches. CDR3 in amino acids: CASSGTSGSRELFF. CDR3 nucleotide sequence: TGTGCCAGCTCCGGGACTAGCGGGAGCCGGGAGCTGTTTTTT.

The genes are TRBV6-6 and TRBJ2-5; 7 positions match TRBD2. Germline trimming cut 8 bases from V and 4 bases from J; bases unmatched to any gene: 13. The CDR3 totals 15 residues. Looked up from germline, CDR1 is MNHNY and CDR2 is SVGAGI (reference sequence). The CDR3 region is CASGTSGTGGETQYF. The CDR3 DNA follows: TGTGCCAGCGGGACGAGCGGGACCGGGGGAGAGACCCAGTACTTC.

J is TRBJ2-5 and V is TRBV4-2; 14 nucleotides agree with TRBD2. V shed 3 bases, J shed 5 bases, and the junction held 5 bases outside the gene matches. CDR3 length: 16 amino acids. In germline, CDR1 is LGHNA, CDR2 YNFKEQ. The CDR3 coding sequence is TGTGCCAGCAGCCAGACGGGGACTAGCGGGAGTGAGACCCAGTACTTC. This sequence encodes CASSQTGTSGSETQYF.

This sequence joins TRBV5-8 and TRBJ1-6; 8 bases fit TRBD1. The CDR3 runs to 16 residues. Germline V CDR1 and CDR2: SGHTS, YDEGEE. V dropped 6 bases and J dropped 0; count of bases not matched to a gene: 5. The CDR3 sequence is CASTWTGSSYNSPLHF. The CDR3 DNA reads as TGTGCCAGCACCTGGACAGGGAGCTCCTATAATTCACCCCTCCACTTT.

CDR3 DNA sequence: TGTGCCAGCAGCTCAACAGGGAAAAGGGTCACTGAAGCTTTCTTT. Amino acids: CASSSTGKRVTEAFF. The rearrangement joins TRBV5-4 to TRBJ1-1, with D perhaps TRBD1 (6 bases). CDR1 and CDR2 (germline): SGHNT, YYREEE (reference sequence). CDR3 length: 15 amino acids. Trimming pared 3 bases from V and 4 bases from J, leaving 16 bases between.

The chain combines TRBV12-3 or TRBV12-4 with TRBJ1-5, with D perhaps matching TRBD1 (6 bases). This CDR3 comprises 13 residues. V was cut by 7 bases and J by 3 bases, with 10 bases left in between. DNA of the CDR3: TGTGCCAGCACTAGGGACATCAATCAGCCCCAGCATTTT. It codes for CASTRDINQPQHF.

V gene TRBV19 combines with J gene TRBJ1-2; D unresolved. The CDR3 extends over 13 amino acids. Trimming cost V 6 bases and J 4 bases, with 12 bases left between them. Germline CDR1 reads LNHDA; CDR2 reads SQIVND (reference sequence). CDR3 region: CASSFEAVYGYTF. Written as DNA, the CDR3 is TGTGCCAGTAGCTTTGAGGCTGTCTATGGCTACACCTTC.

The CDR3 loop reads CASSLNRGGSDTQYF. CDR3 nucleotide sequence: TGTGCCAGCAGCTTGAACAGGGGAGGTTCAGATACGCAGTATTTT. V usage is TRBV7-2 and J usage is TRBJ2-3, with D maybe TRBD1 (7 bases). In germline, CDR1 is SGHTA, CDR2 FQGNSA. The V gene lost 3 bases and the J gene lost 4 bases, with 14 bases spanning the gap. There are 15 residues in the CDR3.

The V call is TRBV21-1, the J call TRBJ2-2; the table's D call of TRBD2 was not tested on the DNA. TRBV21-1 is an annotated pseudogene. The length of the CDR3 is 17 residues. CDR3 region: CASSKAGGAPNTGELFF. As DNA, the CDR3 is TGTGCCAGCAGCAAAGCGGGAGGGGCGCCGAACACCGGGGAGCTGTTTTTT.

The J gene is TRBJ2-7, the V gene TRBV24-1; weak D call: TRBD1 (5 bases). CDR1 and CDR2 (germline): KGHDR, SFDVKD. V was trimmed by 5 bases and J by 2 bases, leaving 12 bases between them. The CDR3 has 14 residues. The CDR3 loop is CATSANRFPYEQYF. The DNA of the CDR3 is TGTGCCACCAGTGCAAACAGGTTCCCCTACGAGCAGTACTTC.

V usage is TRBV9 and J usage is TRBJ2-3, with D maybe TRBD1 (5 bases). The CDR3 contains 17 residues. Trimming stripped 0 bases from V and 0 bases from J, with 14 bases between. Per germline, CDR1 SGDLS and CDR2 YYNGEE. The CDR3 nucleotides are TGTGCCAGCAGCGTAGGGAAGGGGCTCTCTAGCACAGATACGCAGTATTTT. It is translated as CASSVGKGLSSTDTQYF.

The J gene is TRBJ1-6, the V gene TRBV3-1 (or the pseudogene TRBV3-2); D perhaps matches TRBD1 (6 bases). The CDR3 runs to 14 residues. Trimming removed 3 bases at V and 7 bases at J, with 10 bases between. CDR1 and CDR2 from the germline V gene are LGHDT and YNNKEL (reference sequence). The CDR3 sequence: CASSHNRENSPLHF. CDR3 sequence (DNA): TGTGCCAGCAGCCATAACAGGGAGAATTCACCCCTCCACTTT.

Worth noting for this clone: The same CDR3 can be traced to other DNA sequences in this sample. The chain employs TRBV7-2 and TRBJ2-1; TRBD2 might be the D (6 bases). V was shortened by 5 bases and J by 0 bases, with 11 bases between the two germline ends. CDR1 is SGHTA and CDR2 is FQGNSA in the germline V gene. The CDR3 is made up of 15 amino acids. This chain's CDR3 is CASSLSGGSYNEQFF. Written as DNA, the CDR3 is TGTGCCAGCAGCCTTAGCGGTGGCTCCTACAATGAGCAGTTCTTC.

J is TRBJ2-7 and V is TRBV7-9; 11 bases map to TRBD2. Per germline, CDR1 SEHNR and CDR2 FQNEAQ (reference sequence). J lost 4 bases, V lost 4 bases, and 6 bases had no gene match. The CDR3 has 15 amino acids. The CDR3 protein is CASSSISGGAYEQYF. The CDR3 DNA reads TGTGCCAGCAGCTCTATTAGCGGGGGGGCGTACGAGCAGTACTTC.

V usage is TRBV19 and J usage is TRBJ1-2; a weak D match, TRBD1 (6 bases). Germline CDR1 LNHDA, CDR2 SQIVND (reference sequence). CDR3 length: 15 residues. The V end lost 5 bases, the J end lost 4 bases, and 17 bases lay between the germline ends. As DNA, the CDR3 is TGTGCCAGTAGTCCCCCGGACAGACCAACCTATGGCTACACCTTC. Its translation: CASSPPDRPTYGYTF.

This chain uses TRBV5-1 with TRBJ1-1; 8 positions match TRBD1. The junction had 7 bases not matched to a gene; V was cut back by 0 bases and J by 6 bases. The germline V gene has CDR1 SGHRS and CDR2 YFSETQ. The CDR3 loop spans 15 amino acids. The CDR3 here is CASSLADRAGPEAFF. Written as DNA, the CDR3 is TGCGCCAGCAGCTTGGCGGACAGGGCTGGCCCTGAAGCTTTCTTT.

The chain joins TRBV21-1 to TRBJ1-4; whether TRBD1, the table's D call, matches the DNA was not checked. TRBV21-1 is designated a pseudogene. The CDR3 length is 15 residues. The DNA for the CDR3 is TGTGCCAGCAGCAATTACAGGCTATCTAATGAAAAACTGTTTTTT. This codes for CASSNYRLSNEKLFF.

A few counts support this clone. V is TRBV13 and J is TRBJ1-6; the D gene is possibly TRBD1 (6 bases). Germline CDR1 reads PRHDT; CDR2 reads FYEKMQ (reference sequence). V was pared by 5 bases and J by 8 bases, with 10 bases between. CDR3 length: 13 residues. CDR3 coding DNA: TGTGCCAGCAGCGCCTCAGGGGATTCACCCCTCCACTTT. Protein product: CASSASGDSPLHF.

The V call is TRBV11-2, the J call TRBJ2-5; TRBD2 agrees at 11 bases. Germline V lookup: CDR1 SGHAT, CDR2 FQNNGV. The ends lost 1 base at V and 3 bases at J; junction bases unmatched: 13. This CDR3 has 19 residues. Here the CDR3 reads CASSLGLTIAGGGKETQYF. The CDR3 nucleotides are TGTGCCAGCAGCTTAGGCCTGACTATAGCGGGAGGGGGGAAAGAGACCCAGTACTTC.

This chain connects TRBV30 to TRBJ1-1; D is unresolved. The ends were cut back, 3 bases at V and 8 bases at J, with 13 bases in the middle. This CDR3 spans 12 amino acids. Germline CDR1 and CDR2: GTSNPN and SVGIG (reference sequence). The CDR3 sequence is CAWRWSSGEAFF. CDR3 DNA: TGTGCCTGGAGATGGTCGTCCGGGGAAGCTTTCTTT. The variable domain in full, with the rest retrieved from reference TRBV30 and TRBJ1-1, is SQTIHQWPATLVQPVGSPLSLECTVEGTSNPNLYWYRQAAGRGLQLLFYSVGIGQISSEVPQNLSASRPQDRQFILSSKKLLLSDSGFYLCAWRWSSGEAFFGQGTRLTVV.

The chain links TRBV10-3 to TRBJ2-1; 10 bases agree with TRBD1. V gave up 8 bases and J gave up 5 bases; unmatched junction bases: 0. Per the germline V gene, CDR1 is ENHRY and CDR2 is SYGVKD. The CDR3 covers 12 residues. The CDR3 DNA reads TGTGCCATCGGACAGGGGGACAATGAGCAGTTCTTC. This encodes CAIGQGDNEQFF.

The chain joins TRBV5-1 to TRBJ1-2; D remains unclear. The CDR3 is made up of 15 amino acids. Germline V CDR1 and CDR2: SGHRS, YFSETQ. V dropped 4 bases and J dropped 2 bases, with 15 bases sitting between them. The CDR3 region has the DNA TGCGCCAGCAGCCAACGTCCCGGAGGCAACTATGGCTACACCTTC. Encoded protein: CASSQRPGGNYGYTF.

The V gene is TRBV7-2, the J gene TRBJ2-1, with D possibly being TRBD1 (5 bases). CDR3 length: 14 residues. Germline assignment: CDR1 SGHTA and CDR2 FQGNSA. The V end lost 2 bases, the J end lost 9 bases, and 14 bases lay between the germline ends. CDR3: CASSLTWRQGEQFF. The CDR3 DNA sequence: TGTGCCAGCAGCTTAACATGGCGGCAGGGTGAGCAGTTCTTC.

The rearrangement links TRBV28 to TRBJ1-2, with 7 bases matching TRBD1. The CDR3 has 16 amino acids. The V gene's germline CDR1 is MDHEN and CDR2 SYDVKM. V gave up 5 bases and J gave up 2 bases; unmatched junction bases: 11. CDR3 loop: CASSLRRGLANYGYTF. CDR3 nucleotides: TGTGCCAGCAGTCTCCGAAGGGGGCTGGCGAACTATGGCTACACCTTC.

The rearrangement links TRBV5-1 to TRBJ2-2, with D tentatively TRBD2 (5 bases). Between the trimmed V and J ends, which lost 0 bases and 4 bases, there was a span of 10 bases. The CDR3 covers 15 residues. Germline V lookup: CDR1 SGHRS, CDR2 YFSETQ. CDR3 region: CASSLVLVGTGELFF. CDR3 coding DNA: TGCGCCAGCAGCTTGGTACTAGTGGGCACCGGGGAGCTGTTTTTT.